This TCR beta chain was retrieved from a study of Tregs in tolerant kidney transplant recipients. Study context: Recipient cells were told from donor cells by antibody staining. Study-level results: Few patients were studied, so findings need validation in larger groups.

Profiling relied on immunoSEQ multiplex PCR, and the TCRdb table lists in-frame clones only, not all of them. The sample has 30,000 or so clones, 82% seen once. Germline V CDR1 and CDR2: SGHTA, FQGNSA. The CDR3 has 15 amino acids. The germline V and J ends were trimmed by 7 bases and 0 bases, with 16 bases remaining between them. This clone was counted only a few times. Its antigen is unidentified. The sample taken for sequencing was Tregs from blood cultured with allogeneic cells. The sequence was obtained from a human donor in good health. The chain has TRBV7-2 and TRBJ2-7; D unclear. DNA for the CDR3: TGTGCCAGCACAAATCTCCCCACCTTCTCCTACGAGCAGTACTTC. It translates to CASTNLPTFSYEQYF.